A single sample gave rise to the 13 T cell receptor beta chains below, sequenced in a study of shared clonotypes between healthy human individuals. Here immunoSEQ multiplex PCR was the method, and the copy in TCRdb shows in-frame clones only, minus some. The profile shows approximately 1.5 million clones, about 98.5% of them singletons. Sequencing input: naive CD4+ T cells sorted from blood. Sample subset: CD45RA+ positively selected. All receptors come from a man aged 25-45 years in good health.

The chain employs TRBV14 and TRBJ2-2; TRBD2 matches at 9 bases. The CDR3 is 17 amino acids. V was clipped by 4 bases and J by 5 bases; unmatched bases: 11. Germline V gene lookup returns CDR1 SGHDN and CDR2 FVKESK. Here the CDR3 reads CASSPLSGLAGTGELFF. The CDR3 bases are TGTGCCAGCAGCCCCCTGTCTGGGCTAGCGGGAACCGGGGAGCTGTTTTTT.

The rearrangement links TRBV6-5 to TRBJ1-2; TRBD1 aligns across 7 bases. The J segment lost 0 bases and the V segment lost 6 bases, leaving 7 bases of the junction unmatched. CDR1 is MNHEY, CDR2 SVGAGI, per germline. The CDR3 length is 15 residues. The CDR3 is CASSQGQPSNYGYTF. As DNA, the CDR3 is TGTGCCAGCAGCCAGGGACAGCCTTCTAACTATGGCTACACCTTC.

In regard to this clone: One end of the junction is discordant with germline, which a read error may explain. J is TRBJ1-1 and V is TRBV18; D perhaps matches TRBD1 (5 bases). The CDR3 runs 14 residues. Germline lookup yields CDR1 KGHSH and CDR2 LQKENI. The chain's CDR3 is CASSPGASNAEAFF. CDR3 nucleotides: TGTGCCAGCTCACCAGGGGCCTCGAACGCTGAAGCTTTCTTT.

V gene TRBV7-9 combines with J gene TRBJ1-4; possibly TRBD1 for D (5 bases). The CDR3 is 14 residues long. V lost 2 bases and J lost 13, with 17 bases in between. CDR1 SEHNR and CDR2 FQNEAQ come from the germline V gene (reference sequence). The DNA of the CDR3 is TGTGCCAGCAGCTTATACCGGGACGAGGATGCACTGTTTTTT. Translated: CASSLYRDEDALFF.

The chain uses TRBV28 and TRBJ2-6; D gene ambiguous. Looked up from germline, CDR1 is MDHEN and CDR2 is SYDVKM. The CDR3 consists of 15 residues. V lost 7 bases and J lost 4, with 14 bases in between. As DNA, the CDR3 is TGTGCCAGCAATGGTAGGCGCGGCGGGGCCAACGTCCTGACTTTC. Its protein product is CASNGRRGGANVLTF.

V and J are TRBV2 and TRBJ1-5; possibly TRBD1 for D (6 bases). Deletions cut 9 bases from V and 4 bases from J, with 13 bases between. The CDR3 spans 13 residues. Per germline, CDR1 SNHLY and CDR2 FYNNEI. The CDR3 reads CASSGAPNQPQHF. CDR3 nucleotides: TGTGCCAGTTCAGGGGCCCCAAATCAGCCCCAGCATTTT.

The V and J genes are TRBV28 and TRBJ1-4; 7 nucleotides agree with TRBD1. V lost 3 bases, J lost 4 bases, and 5 bases stayed unmatched. Looked up from germline, CDR1 is MDHEN and CDR2 is SYDVKM. The CDR3 covers 15 residues. The DNA for the CDR3 is TGTGCCAGCAGTTTCGGGGACAGAGATAATGAAAAACTGTTTTTT. Its protein is CASSFGDRDNEKLFF.

This chain links TRBV7-2 with TRBJ1-5; 7 bases agree with TRBD1. Losses at the gene ends were 0 bases for V and 11 bases for J; bases not matched to a gene: 16. Germline V gives CDR1 SGHTA, CDR2 FQGNSA. The CDR3 length is 17 residues. CDR3 protein: CASSLALRQGISGAQHF. The CDR3 nucleotides read TGTGCCAGCAGCTTAGCGCTGAGACAGGGTATATCAGGAGCCCAGCATTTT.

The chain couples TRBV9 to TRBJ2-3; 12 bases match TRBD2. There are 16 residues in the CDR3. Germline V gives CDR1 SGDLS, CDR2 YYNGEE. The CDR3 sequence: CADGTSGRTSTDTQYF. The CDR3 DNA is TGTGCGGACGGAACTAGCGGGAGGACTAGCACAGATACGCAGTATTTT.

The chain has TRBV25-1 and TRBJ1-1; D gene uncertain. Germline loops: CDR1 MGHDK, CDR2 SYGVNS. V dropped 2 bases and J dropped 2 bases, with 9 bases sitting between them. The CDR3 has 14 amino acids. CDR3: CASSEPPHNTEAFF. The CDR3 region has the DNA TGTGCCAGCAGTGAACCACCCCACAACACTGAAGCTTTCTTT.

This clone was detected only once. V is TRBV29-1 and J is TRBJ2-1; D is unclear. CDR1 SQVTM and CDR2 ANQGSEA come from the germline V gene. V gave up 2 bases and J gave up 3 bases, with 5 bases separating them. There are 12 residues in the CDR3. The CDR3: CSVELLYNEQFF. DNA of the CDR3: TGCAGCGTTGAACTACTCTACAATGAGCAGTTCTTC.

This chain uses TRBV11-3 with TRBJ1-5; tentatively, D is TRBD1 (5 bases). This CDR3 has 17 amino acids. V dropped 5 bases and J dropped 7 bases, with 24 bases sitting between them. In germline, CDR1 is SGHNT, CDR2 YENEEA. The CDR3, as DNA: TGTGCCAGCAGCCCCAGAGGGGCAGGGCGTCCTAGCCAGCCCCAGCATTTT. As protein: CASSPRGAGRPSQPQHF.

The chain carries TRBV9 and TRBJ2-7; 9 nucleotides line up with TRBD2. CDR1 SGDLS and CDR2 YYNGEE come from the germline V gene. The CDR3 is 14 residues long. The V gene end was trimmed by 0 bases and the J gene end by 6 bases; junction bases not matched to a gene: 4. The CDR3 sequence is CASSVDLAGSEQYF. In nucleotides, the CDR3 is TGTGCCAGCAGCGTAGACCTAGCGGGAAGCGAGCAGTACTTC.